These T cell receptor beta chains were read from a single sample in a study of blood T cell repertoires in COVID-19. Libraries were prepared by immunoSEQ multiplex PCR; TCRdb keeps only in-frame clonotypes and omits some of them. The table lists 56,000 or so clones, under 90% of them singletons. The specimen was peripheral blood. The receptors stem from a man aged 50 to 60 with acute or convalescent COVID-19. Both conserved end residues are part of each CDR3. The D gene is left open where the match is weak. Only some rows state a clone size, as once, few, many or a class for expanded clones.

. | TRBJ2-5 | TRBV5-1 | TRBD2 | CASSPLEAAGGPETQYF | TGCGCCAGCAGCCCGCTAGAAGCGGCGGGGGGGCCAGAGACCCAGTACTTC
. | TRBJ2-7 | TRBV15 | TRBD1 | CATSRDRDSVHEQYF | TGTGCCACCAGCAGAGACCGGGACAGCGTCCACGAGCAGTACTTC
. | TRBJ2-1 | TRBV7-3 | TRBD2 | CASSLMPSGNEQFF | TGTGCCAGCAGCTTAATGCCTAGCGGGAATGAGCAGTTCTTC
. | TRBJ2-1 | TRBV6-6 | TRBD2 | CASGDGRGYEQFF | TGTGCCAGCGGAGACGGGAGGGGATATGAGCAGTTCTTC
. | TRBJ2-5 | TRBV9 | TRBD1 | CASSGTGPMTQYF | TGTGCCAGCAGCGGGACAGGGCCCATGACCCAGTACTTC
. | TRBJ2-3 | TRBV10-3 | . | CAISEGLPPSTDTQYF | TGTGCCATCAGTGAGGGACTACCACCCAGCACAGATACGCAGTATTTT
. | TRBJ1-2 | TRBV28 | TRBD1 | CASSQGQGKDYGYTF | TGTGCCAGCAGCCAGGGACAGGGTAAAGACTATGGCTACACCTTC
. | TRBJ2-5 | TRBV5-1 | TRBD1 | CASTRDSQETQYF | TGCGCCAGCACCCGGGACAGCCAAGAGACCCAGTACTTC
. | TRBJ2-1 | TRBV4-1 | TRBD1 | CASSREDRGLLNEQFF | TGCGCCAGCAGCCGGGAGGACAGGGGGCTACTTAATGAGCAGTTCTTC
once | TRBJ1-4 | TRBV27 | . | CASSRGSRGSSEKLFF | TGTGCCAGCAGCCGAGGGTCAAGGGGGTCTAGTGAAAAACTGTTTTTT
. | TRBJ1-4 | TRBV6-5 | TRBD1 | CASSYGTGRNEKLFF | TGTGCCAGCAGTTACGGGACAGGGAGAAATGAAAAACTGTTTTTT
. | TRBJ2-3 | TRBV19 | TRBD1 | CASRRQGGGTDTQYF | TGTGCCAGTAGGAGACAGGGTGGTGGGACAGATACGCAGTATTTT
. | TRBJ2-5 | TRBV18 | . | CASSLDRKETQYF | TGTGCCAGCTCACTGGACAGAAAAGAGACCCAGTACTTC
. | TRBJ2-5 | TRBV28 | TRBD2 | CASSLVGSGSMETQYF | TGTGCCAGCAGTTTAGTGGGTAGCGGGAGCATGGAGACCCAGTACTTC
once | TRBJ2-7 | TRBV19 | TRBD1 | CASSGTGNHEQYF | TGTGCCAGTAGCGGGACAGGGAATCACGAGCAGTACTTC
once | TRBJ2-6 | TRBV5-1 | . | CASSRDTNSGANVLTF | TGCGCCAGCAGTCGGGACACCAACTCTGGGGCCAACGTCCTGACTTTC
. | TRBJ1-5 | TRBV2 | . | CASSGGVPGQPQHF | TGTGCCAGCAGTGGGGGGGTCCCGGGACAGCCCCAGCATTTT
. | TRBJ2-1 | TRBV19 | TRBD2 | CASIEAGDDEQFF | TGTGCCAGTATCGAAGCGGGAGATGATGAGCAGTTCTTC
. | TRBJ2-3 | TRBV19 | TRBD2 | CASNERGMADTQYF | TGTGCCAGTAATGAGCGGGGGATGGCAGATACGCAGTATTTT
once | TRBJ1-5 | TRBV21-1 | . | CASSPNRVENQPQHF | TGTGCCAGCAGCCCGAACAGGGTGGAGAATCAGCCCCAGCATTTT
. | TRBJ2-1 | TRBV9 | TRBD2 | CASSVGTSYNEQFF | TGTGCCAGCAGCGTAGGGACTAGCTACAATGAGCAGTTCTTC
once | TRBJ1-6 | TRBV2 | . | CASSEQSYNSPLHF | TGTGCCAGCAGTGAACAGTCCTATAATTCACCCCTCCACTTT
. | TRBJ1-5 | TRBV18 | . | CASFTGGDQPQHF | TGTGCCAGCTTTACAGGAGGGGATCAGCCCCAGCATTTT
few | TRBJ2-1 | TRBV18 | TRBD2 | CASSPGLALEQFF | TGTGCCAGCTCACCAGGACTAGCGCTTGAGCAGTTCTTC
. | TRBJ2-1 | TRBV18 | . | CASSPLAETNEQFF | TGTGCCAGCTCACCACTAGCGGAGACCAATGAGCAGTTCTTC
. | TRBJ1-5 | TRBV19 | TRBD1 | CASSLTGGVEPQHF | TGTGCCAGTAGTCTAACAGGGGGGGTGGAGCCCCAGCATTTT
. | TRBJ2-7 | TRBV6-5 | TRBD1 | CASSKRQGVQYEQYF | TGTGCCAGCAGTAAACGACAGGGAGTTCAGTACGAGCAGTACTTC
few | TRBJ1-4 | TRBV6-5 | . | CASSARRGIEKLFF | TGTGCCAGCAGCGCGCGCCGGGGGATTGAAAAACTGTTTTTT
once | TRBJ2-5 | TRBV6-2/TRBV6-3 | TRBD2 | CASSPLAGGVKETQYF | TGTGCCAGCAGCCCCCTAGCGGGAGGGGTAAAAGAGACCCAGTACTTC
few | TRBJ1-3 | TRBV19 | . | CASNPRTGNTIYF | TGTGCCAGTAATCCCAGAACTGGAAACACCATATATTTT
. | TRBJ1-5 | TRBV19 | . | CASSAFGVSNQPQHF | TGTGCCAGTAGTGCATTCGGGGTTAGCAATCAGCCCCAGCATTTT
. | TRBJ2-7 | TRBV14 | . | CASSGWAGYEQYF | TGTGCCAGCAGCGGGTGGGCGGGCTACGAGCAGTACTTC
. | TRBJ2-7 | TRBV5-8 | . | CASSQASNYEQYF | TGTGCCAGCAGCCAGGCCTCAAACTACGAGCAGTACTTC
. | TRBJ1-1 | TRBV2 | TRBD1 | CASSYFRTGTTEAFF | TGTGCCAGCAGCTACTTCCGGACAGGGACAACTGAAGCTTTCTTT
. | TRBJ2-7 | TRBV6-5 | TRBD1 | CASSKQGLSYEQYF | TGTGCCAGCAGCAAACAGGGGTTATCCTACGAGCAGTACTTC
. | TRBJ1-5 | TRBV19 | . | CASSIEGTGYNQPQHF | TGTGCCAGTAGTATAGAGGGAACAGGGTACAATCAGCCCCAGCATTTT
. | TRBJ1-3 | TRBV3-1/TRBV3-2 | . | CASSQVGVSLDTIYF | TGTGCCAGCAGCCAAGTAGGGGTGAGCCTGGACACCATATATTTT
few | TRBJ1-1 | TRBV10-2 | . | CASVNRRNTEAFF | TGCGCCAGCGTTAACAGGCGGAACACTGAAGCTTTCTTT
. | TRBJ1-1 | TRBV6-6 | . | CASSYLEALYTEAFF | TGTGCCAGCAGTTACCTGGAGGCACTCTACACTGAAGCTTTCTTT
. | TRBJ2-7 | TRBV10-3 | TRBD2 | CAISESNSGGQNSYEQYF | TGTGCCATCAGTGAGTCGAATAGCGGGGGGCAAAACTCCTACGAGCAGTACTTC
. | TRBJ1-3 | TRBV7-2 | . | CASSPGQGLNTIYF | TGTGCCAGCAGCCCGGGGCAGGGGTTAAACACCATATATTTT
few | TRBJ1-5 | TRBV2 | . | CASSSQGNQPQHF | TGTGCCAGCAGTTCCCAGGGGAATCAGCCCCAGCATTTT
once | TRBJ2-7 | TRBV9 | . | CASSVEAGAYEQYF | TGTGCCAGCAGCGTAGAGGCTGGAGCCTACGAGCAGTACTTC
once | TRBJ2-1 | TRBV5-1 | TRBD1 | CASSLVQGALWLEQFF | TGCGCCAGCAGCTTGGTCCAGGGGGCGCTTTGGTTAGAGCAGTTCTTC
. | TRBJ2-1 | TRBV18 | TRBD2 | CASSPPSPSGRGYNEQFF | TGTGCCAGCTCACCACCTTCCCCTAGCGGGAGGGGTTACAATGAGCAGTTCTTC
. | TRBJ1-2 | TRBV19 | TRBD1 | CASEGAGDYGYTF | TGTGCCAGCGAGGGGGCTGGTGACTATGGCTACACCTTC
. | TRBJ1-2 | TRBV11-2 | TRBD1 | CASSPNGDRSVYGYTF | TGTGCCAGCAGCCCCAACGGGGACAGATCCGTCTATGGCTACACCTTC
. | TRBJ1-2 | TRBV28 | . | CASTLRGAHSGYTF | TGTGCCAGCACCCTTCGGGGGGCTCATAGTGGCTACACCTTC
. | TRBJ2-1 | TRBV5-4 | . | CASSSNRDGEQFF | TGTGCCAGCAGCTCGAACAGGGACGGTGAGCAGTTCTTC
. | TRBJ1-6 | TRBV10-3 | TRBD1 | CAITQDRDRSPLHF | TGTGCCATCACCCAGGACAGGGATCGCTCACCCCTCCACTTT
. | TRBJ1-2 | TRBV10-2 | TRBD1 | CASNPGQGANYGYTF | TGCGCCAGCAATCCTGGACAGGGGGCCAACTATGGCTACACCTTC